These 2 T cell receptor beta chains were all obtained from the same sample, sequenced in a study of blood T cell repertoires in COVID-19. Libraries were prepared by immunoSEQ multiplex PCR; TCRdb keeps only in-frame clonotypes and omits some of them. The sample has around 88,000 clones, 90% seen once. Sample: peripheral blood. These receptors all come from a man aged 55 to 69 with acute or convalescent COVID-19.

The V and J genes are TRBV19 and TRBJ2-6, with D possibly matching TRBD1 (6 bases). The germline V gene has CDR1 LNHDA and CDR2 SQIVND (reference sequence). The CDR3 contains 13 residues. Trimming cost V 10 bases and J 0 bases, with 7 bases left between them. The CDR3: CAIGGSGANVLTF. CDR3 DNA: TGTGCCATAGGGGGCTCTGGGGCCAACGTCCTGACTTTC. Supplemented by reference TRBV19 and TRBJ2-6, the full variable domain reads DGGITQSPKYLFRKEGQNVTLSCEQNLNHDAMYWYRQDPGQGLRLIYYSQIVNDFQKGDIAEGYSVSREKKESFPLTVTSAQKNPTAFYLCAIGGSGANVLTFGAGSRLTVL.

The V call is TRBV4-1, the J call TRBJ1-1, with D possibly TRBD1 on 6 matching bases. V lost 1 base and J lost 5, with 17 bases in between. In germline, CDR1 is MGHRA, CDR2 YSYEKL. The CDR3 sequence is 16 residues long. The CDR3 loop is CASSQVARPGETEAFF. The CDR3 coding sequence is TGCGCCAGCAGCCAAGTTGCCAGGCCAGGGGAGACTGAAGCTTTCTTT.